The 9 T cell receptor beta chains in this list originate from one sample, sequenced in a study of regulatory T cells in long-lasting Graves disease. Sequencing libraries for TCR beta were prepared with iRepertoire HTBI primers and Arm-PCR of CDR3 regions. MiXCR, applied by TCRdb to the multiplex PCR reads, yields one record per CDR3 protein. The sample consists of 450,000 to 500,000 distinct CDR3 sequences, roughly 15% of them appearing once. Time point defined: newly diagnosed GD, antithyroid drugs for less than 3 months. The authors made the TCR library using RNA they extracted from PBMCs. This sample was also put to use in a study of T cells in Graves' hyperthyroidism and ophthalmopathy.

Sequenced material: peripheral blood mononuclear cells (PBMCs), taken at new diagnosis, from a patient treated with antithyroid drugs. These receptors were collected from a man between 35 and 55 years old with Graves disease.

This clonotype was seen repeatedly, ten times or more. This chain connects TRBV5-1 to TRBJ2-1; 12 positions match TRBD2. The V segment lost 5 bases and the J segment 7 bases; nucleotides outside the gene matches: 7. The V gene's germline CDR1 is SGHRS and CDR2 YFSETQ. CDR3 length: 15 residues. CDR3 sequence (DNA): TGCGCCAGCAGTAGTCTAGCGGGAGGGGTGAATGAGCAGTTCTTC. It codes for CASSSLAGGVNEQFF. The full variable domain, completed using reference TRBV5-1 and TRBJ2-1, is KAGVTQTPRYLIKTRGQQVTLSCSPISGHRSVSWYQQTPGQGLQFLFEYFSETQRNKGNFPGRFSGRQFSNSRSEMNVSTLELGDSALYLCASSSLAGGVNEQFFGPGTRLTVL.

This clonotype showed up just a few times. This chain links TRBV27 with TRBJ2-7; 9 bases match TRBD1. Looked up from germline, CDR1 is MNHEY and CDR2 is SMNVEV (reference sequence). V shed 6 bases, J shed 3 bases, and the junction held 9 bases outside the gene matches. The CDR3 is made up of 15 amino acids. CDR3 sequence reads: CASRIQGALNYEQYF. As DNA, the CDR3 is TGTGCCAGCAGGATACAGGGGGCGTTGAACTACGAGCAGTACTTC.

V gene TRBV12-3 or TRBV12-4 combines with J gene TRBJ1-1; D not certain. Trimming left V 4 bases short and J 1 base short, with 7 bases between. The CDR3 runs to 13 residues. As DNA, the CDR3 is TGTGCCAGCAGTTCAAACCCGAACACTGAAGCTTTCTTT. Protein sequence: CASSSNPNTEAFF.

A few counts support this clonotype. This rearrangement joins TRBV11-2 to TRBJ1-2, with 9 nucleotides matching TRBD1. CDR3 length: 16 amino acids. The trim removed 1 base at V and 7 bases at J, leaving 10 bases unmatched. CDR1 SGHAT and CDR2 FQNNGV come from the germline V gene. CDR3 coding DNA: TGTGCCAGCAGCTTAGGTTCTGGGGACAGGGCGTCTGGCTACACCTTC. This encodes CASSLGSGDRASGYTF.

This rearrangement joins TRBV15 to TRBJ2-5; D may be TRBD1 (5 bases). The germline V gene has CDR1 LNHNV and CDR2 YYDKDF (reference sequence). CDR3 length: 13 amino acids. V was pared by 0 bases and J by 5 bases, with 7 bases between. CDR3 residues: CATSRDKGETQYF. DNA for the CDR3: TGTGCCACCAGCAGAGATAAGGGGGAGACCCAGTACTTC.

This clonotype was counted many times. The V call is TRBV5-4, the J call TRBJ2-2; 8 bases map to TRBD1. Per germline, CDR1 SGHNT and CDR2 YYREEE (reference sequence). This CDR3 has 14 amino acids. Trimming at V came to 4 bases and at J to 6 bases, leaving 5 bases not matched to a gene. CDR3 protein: CASSPRTGSGELFF. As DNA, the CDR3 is TGTGCCAGCAGCCCACGGACAGGGTCCGGGGAGCTGTTTTTT.

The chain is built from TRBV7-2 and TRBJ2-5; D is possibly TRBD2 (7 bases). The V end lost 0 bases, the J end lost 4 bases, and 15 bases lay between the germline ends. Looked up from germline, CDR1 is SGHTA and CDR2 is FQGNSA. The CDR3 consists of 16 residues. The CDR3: CASSLAGGAGRETQYF. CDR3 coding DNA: TGTGCCAGCAGCTTAGCGGGGGGGGCGGGTAGAGAGACCCAGTACTTC.

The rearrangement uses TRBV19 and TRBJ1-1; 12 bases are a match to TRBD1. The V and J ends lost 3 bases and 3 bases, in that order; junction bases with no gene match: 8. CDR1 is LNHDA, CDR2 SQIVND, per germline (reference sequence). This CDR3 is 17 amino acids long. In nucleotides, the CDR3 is TGTGCCAGTAGTATTGATCGGGACAGGGGGCGAGACACTGAAGCTTTCTTT. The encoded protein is CASSIDRDRGRDTEAFF.

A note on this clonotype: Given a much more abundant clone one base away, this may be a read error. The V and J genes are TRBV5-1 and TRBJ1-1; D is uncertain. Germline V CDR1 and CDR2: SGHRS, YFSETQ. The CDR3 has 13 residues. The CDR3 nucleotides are TGCGCCAACAGCTTGGGCACAGTCTCTGAAGCTTTCTTT. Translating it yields CANSLGTVSEAFF.